These 31 T cell receptor beta chains share one sample of origin, sequenced in a study of immune evolution from preneoplasia to lung adenocarcinoma. Clones were sequenced by immunoSEQ multiplex PCR, and TCRdb holds only the in-frame ones, with some missing. The repertoire holds a few thousand clones, with roughly 80% as singletons. Sequenced material: FFPE minimally invasive lung adenocarcinoma tissue. The receptors derive from a person aged 55-80 years with lung adenocarcinoma.

In DNA form, the CDR3 reads TGTGCCAGCAGCCCCTCGGGGGGCGGAAAACTGTTTTTT. Its translation is CASSPSGGGKLFF. This chain joins TRBV7-6 and TRBJ1-4; D is perhaps TRBD1 (6 bases). The CDR3 length is 13 residues. With 5 bases removed from V and 10 bases from J, the gap between germline ends came to 14 bases. The germline gives CDR1 SGHVS, CDR2 FNYEAQ.

The V call is TRBV7-3, the J call TRBJ2-5; 9 bases map to TRBD2. Germline CDR1 SGHTA, CDR2 FQGTGA. There are 14 residues in the CDR3. The J segment lost 4 bases and the V segment lost 2 bases, leaving 2 bases of the junction unmatched. CDR3 region: CASSLGRGGETQYF. CDR3 nucleotides: TGTGCCAGCAGCTTAGGGCGGGGGGGAGAGACCCAGTACTTC.

This clone showed up just once. V and J are TRBV2 and TRBJ1-4, with D unclear. V was pared by 2 bases and J by 5 bases, with 15 bases between. This CDR3 has 16 amino acids. Germline loops: CDR1 SNHLY, CDR2 FYNNEI. DNA for the CDR3: TGTGCCAGCAGTGAAATGGTGGGCCCCTGGAATGAAAAACTGTTTTTT. Its protein product is CASSEMVGPWNEKLFF.

This clone was picked up a small number of times. The J gene is TRBJ2-7, the V gene TRBV7-9; possibly TRBD1 or TRBD2 for D (5 bases each). Trimming stripped 1 base from V and 5 bases from J, with 6 bases between. The V gene's germline CDR1 is SEHNR and CDR2 FQNEAQ (reference sequence). The CDR3 runs 12 residues. CDR3 sequence reads: CASSLGGDEQYF. The CDR3 nucleotides read TGTGCCAGCAGCTTAGGAGGGGACGAGCAGTACTTC.

The chain has TRBV6-6 and TRBJ2-3, with 7 bases identical to TRBD2. V was clipped by 5 bases and J by 2 bases; unmatched bases: 4. Germline V lookup: CDR1 MNHNY, CDR2 SVGAGI (reference sequence). CDR3 length: 14 residues. DNA of the CDR3: TGTGCCAGCAGTGGGGGGGGTCTCACAGATACGCAGTATTTT. Residues: CASSGGGLTDTQYF.

This clone was recorded a few times. The chain has TRBV7-9 and TRBJ2-7, with D unresolved. The CDR3 covers 13 residues. Trimming cost V 4 bases and J 3 bases, with 10 bases left between them. The germline V gene encodes CDR1 SEHNR and CDR2 FQNEAQ (reference sequence). For the CDR3, the DNA is TGTGCCAGCAGCTCCGAATCGGACTACGAGCAGTACTTC. It yields the protein CASSSESDYEQYF.

V and J are TRBV5-1 and TRBJ2-1; D unresolved. This CDR3 spans 13 amino acids. From germline, CDR1 is SGHRS and CDR2 YFSETQ. The V and J ends lost 5 bases and 0 bases respectively, with 6 bases between them. CDR3 region: CASRATSYNEQFF. The CDR3 region has the DNA TGCGCCAGCAGGGCGACCTCCTACAATGAGCAGTTCTTC.

This chain connects TRBV4-2 to TRBJ2-7, with 10 bases aligning to TRBD2. This CDR3 has 15 amino acids. Trimming at V came to 2 bases and at J to 1 base, leaving 2 bases not matched to a gene. In germline, CDR1 is LGHNA, CDR2 YNFKEQ. The CDR3 reads CASSQLAGVSYEQYF. The CDR3 DNA follows: TGTGCCAGCAGCCAACTAGCGGGAGTATCCTACGAGCAGTACTTC.

The sample holds a few counts of this clone. The J gene is TRBJ1-1, the V gene TRBV14; 10 positions match TRBD1. V shed 5 bases and J 11 bases; nucleotides not matched to a gene: 8. The CDR3 spans 13 residues. Per germline, CDR1 SGHDN and CDR2 FVKESK. CDR3 in amino acids: CASSNRDRGWAFF. DNA of the CDR3: TGTGCCAGCAGCAACCGGGACAGGGGTTGGGCTTTCTTT.

The chain links TRBV6-5 to TRBJ2-5, with D perhaps being TRBD1 or TRBD2 (6 bases each). The CDR3 extends over 13 amino acids. Germline V lookup: CDR1 MNHEY, CDR2 SVGAGI. V lost 2 bases and J lost 11, with 15 bases in between. CDR3 DNA sequence: TGTGCCAGCAGTTACACGGGGGCGAATGAGCAGTACTTC. Translating it yields CASSYTGANEQYF.

This chain connects TRBV7-2 to TRBJ1-2, with 8 bases aligning to TRBD1. The germline V gene encodes CDR1 SGHTA and CDR2 FQGNSA. V dropped 5 bases and J dropped 7; count of bases not matched to a gene: 12. The CDR3 spans 15 residues. CDR3 residues: CASSPHDRGGGGYTF. DNA for the CDR3: TGTGCCAGCAGCCCTCACGACAGGGGAGGCGGTGGCTACACCTTC.

The chain is built from TRBV6-5 and TRBJ2-5; 7 bases are a match to TRBD2. TRBJ2-7 explains the end of the DNA better; the J call may be wrong. The length of the CDR3 is 15 residues. Germline V gene sequence: CDR1 MNHEY, CDR2 SVGAGI. CDR3 amino acids: CASSLLAGAGYEQYF. The DNA of the CDR3 is TGTGCCAGCAGTTTATTGGCGGGAGCGGGCTACGAGCAGTACTTC.

This clone turned up a few times. The chain carries TRBV16 and TRBJ1-4, with D hard to call. Trimming stripped 4 bases from V and 7 bases from J, with 13 bases between. Germline CDR1 KGHSY, CDR2 FQNENV. The CDR3 contains 14 residues. Written as DNA, the CDR3 is TGTGCCAGCAGCCCCGGGCTAAAGACTGAAAAACTGTTTTTT. Translated: CASSPGLKTEKLFF.

This clone was seen more than once but under ten times. The chain combines TRBV18 with TRBJ1-1, with no clear D. Germline lookup yields CDR1 KGHSH and CDR2 LQKENI. V was cut by 1 base and J by 2 bases, with 11 bases left in between. This CDR3 is 15 amino acids long. CDR3 nucleotide sequence: TGTGCCAGCTCACCACTGGCGAAGGGCAACACTGAAGCTTTCTTT. Translating it yields CASSPLAKGNTEAFF. Looking up the rest from reference TRBV18 and TRBJ1-1 gives the full variable domain: NAGVMQNPRHLVRRRGQEARLRCSPMKGHSHVYWYRQLPEEGLKFMVYLQKENIIDESGMPKERFSAEFPKEGPSILRIQQVVRGDSAAYFCASSPLAKGNTEAFFGQGTRLTVV.

The chain recombines TRBV10-3 with TRBJ2-2; D remains unclear. This CDR3 contains 16 residues. From germline, CDR1 is ENHRY and CDR2 SYGVKD. The V end lost 0 bases, the J end lost 1 base, and 9 bases lay between the germline ends. The CDR3 protein is CAISESFRLNTGELFF. CDR3 bases: TGTGCCATCAGTGAGTCGTTTAGGTTGAACACCGGGGAGCTGTTTTTT.

This chain connects TRBV7-8 to TRBJ2-6, with 10 positions matching TRBD1. Trimming cost V 5 bases and J 10 bases; bases outside gene matches: 11. CDR1 is SGHVS, CDR2 FQNEAQ, per germline. The CDR3 contains 16 residues. The CDR3 DNA follows: TGTGCCAGCAGCCACCTCCAACCGGGACAGGGGAACGTCCTGACTTTC. This codes for CASSHLQPGQGNVLTF.

The chain joins TRBV11-2 to TRBJ1-3, with D hard to call. V was pared by 5 bases and J by 0 bases, with 14 bases between. From germline, CDR1 is SGHAT and CDR2 FQNNGV. This CDR3 spans 16 amino acids. The CDR3 bases are TGTGCCAGCAGCAAAACCGGACGGAACTCTGGAAACACCATATATTTT. Translated, it gives CASSKTGRNSGNTIYF.

The rearrangement uses TRBV30 and TRBJ1-6, with D maybe TRBD1 (6 bases). V was clipped by 0 bases and J by 10 bases, with 13 bases between them. CDR1 is GTSNPN, CDR2 SVGIG, per germline (reference sequence). This CDR3 has 14 amino acids. The CDR3: CAWSVQTGQSPLHF. The CDR3 DNA reads as TGTGCCTGGAGTGTACAAACAGGGCAATCACCCCTCCACTTT.

The chain uses TRBV14 and TRBJ2-7, with D unclear. The V end was cut by 1 base, the J end by 6 bases, with 4 bases between. This CDR3 contains 11 residues. CDR1 is SGHDN, CDR2 FVKESK, per germline. This CDR3 is CASSQVSEQYF. The CDR3 region has the DNA TGTGCCAGCAGCCAAGTAAGCGAGCAGTACTTC. The full variable domain, completed using reference TRBV14 and TRBJ2-7, is EAGVTQFPSHSVIEKGQTVTLRCDPISGHDNLYWYRRVMGKEIKFLLHFVKESKQDESGMPNNRFLAERTGGTYSTLKVQPAELEDSGVYFCASSQVSEQYFGPGTRLTVT.

V and J are TRBV9 and TRBJ2-2; TRBD1 or TRBD2 may be the D gene (5 bases each). CDR1 SGDLS and CDR2 YYNGEE come from the germline V gene. There are 16 residues in the CDR3. The ends were cut back, 2 bases at V and 2 bases at J, with 13 bases in the middle. CDR3 region: CASSVNWDGNTGELFF. The CDR3 DNA is TGTGCCAGCAGCGTGAACTGGGACGGAAACACCGGGGAGCTGTTTTTT. The full variable domain, in which reference TRBV9 and TRBJ2-2 provide the parts outside the CDR3, is DSGVTQTPKHLITATGQRVTLRCSPRSGDLSVYWYQQSLDQGLQFLIQYYNGEERAKGNILERFSAQQFPDLHSELNLSSLELGDSALYFCASSVNWDGNTGELFFGEGSRLTVL.

J is TRBJ2-5 and V is TRBV6-6, with D perhaps assigned TRBD1 or TRBD2 (5 bases each). In germline, CDR1 is MNHNY, CDR2 SVGAGI (reference sequence). This CDR3 is 13 amino acids long. V lost 4 bases and J lost 2, with 8 bases in between. The CDR3 sequence: CASSSREQETQYF. The CDR3 DNA reads TGTGCCAGCAGTTCCAGGGAGCAAGAGACCCAGTACTTC.

This clone is a singleton in its sample. The CDR3 region has the DNA TGTGCCAGCAGCGTAGCTCCTGCGAGCGGGGGGGCAAATGAGCAGTTCTTC. Its translation is CASSVAPASGGANEQFF. The chain uses TRBV9 and TRBJ2-1; 10 bases line up with TRBD2. Germline V gene data show CDR1 as SGDLS and CDR2 as YYNGEE. This CDR3 is built from 17 residues. Trimming cost V 0 bases and J 7 bases; bases outside gene matches: 10. The full variable domain, completed using reference TRBV9 and TRBJ2-1, is DSGVTQTPKHLITATGQRVTLRCSPRSGDLSVYWYQQSLDQGLQFLIQYYNGEERAKGNILERFSAQQFPDLHSELNLSSLELGDSALYFCASSVAPASGGANEQFFGPGTRLTVL.

The chain has TRBV5-5 and TRBJ2-1; no reliable D call. Germline V gene sequence: CDR1 SGHKS, CDR2 YYEKEE (reference sequence). The CDR3 has 15 residues. V was shortened by 6 bases and J by 0 bases, with 13 bases between the two germline ends. The CDR3 sequence is CASIGGPSSYNEQFF. The CDR3 bases are TGTGCCAGCATTGGCGGTCCTAGCTCCTACAATGAGCAGTTCTTC.

Written as DNA, the CDR3 is TGTGCCAGCACCGCCAGGGCCCGCTACGAGCAGTACTTC. Translation: CASTARARYEQYF. The V gene is TRBV6-1, the J gene TRBJ2-7; D is possibly TRBD1 (5 bases). Deletions cut 7 bases from V and 3 bases from J, with 13 bases between. The CDR3 contains 13 residues. CDR1 MNHNS and CDR2 SASEGT come from the germline V gene.

The rearrangement joins TRBV10-3 to TRBJ1-4; TRBD1 matches at 7 bases. Unmatched junction bases numbered 5, after V lost 6 bases and J lost 7 bases. The CDR3 extends over 13 amino acids. Germline CDR1 reads ENHRY; CDR2 reads SYGVKD. In DNA, the CDR3 is TGTGCCATCAGCGGACAGGAGGGTGAAAAACTGTTTTTT. This encodes CAISGQEGEKLFF.

This chain joins TRBV5-5 and TRBJ1-5; D may be TRBD1 (5 bases). The CDR3 length is 14 residues. Germline CDR1 and CDR2: SGHKS and YYEKEE (reference sequence). V dropped 4 bases and J dropped 2 bases, with 10 bases sitting between them. In DNA form, the CDR3 reads TGTGCCAGCAGCCTTCAAGGGGGCAATCAGCCCCAGCATTTT. Translating gives CASSLQGGNQPQHF.

The rearrangement uses TRBV11-2 and TRBJ2-7, with 9 positions matching TRBD2. V shed 4 bases and J 5 bases; nucleotides not matched to a gene: 6. CDR1 and CDR2 (germline): SGHAT, FQNNGV. The CDR3 has 14 amino acids. CDR3 residues: CASSSAGGFDEQYF. In nucleotides, the CDR3 is TGTGCCAGCAGCTCAGCGGGGGGTTTCGACGAGCAGTACTTC.

This chain joins TRBV6-6 and TRBJ1-2, with 9 positions matching TRBD1. The V segment lost 4 bases and the J segment 4 bases; nucleotides outside the gene matches: 7. This CDR3 region has 15 residues. The germline CDR1 and CDR2 sequences are MNHNY and SVGAGI (reference sequence). The CDR3 sequence: CASSLDRGLIYGYTF. CDR3 coding DNA: TGTGCCAGCAGTTTGGACAGGGGCCTGATCTATGGCTACACCTTC.

This sequence joins TRBV28 and TRBJ2-7; D possibly matches TRBD1 or TRBD2 (5 bases each). Trimming removed 5 bases from V and 6 bases from J, with 11 bases in between. Germline V gene sequence: CDR1 MDHEN, CDR2 SYDVKM. This CDR3 region has 12 residues. The CDR3: CASSPGTLEQYF. CDR3 in DNA: TGTGCCAGCAGTCCCGGGACCCTCGAGCAGTACTTC.

The V and J genes are TRBV9 and TRBJ2-3, with 13 bases identical to TRBD2. Trimming at V came to 0 bases and at J to 3 bases, leaving 7 bases not matched to a gene. The CDR3 extends over 18 amino acids. Germline V gives CDR1 SGDLS, CDR2 YYNGEE. The CDR3 DNA sequence: TGTGCCAGCAGCGTAGAACTAGCGGGGGGGTGGAGAACAGATACGCAGTATTTT. Translation gives CASSVELAGGWRTDTQYF.

The chain links TRBV11-1 to TRBJ2-7; D may correspond to TRBD1 or TRBD2 (5 bases each). The V end was cut by 4 bases, the J end by 0 bases, with 10 bases between. CDR1 SGHAT and CDR2 FQDESV come from the germline V gene (reference sequence). CDR3 size: 14 residues. DNA of the CDR3: TGTGCCAGCAGCTATGGGGGATTCTCCTACGAGCAGTACTTC. It is translated as CASSYGGFSYEQYF.